This T cell receptor beta chain originates from a study of T cells expressing NK-cell markers. TCRdb reprocessed the 5' RACE reads and keeps a single row for each CDR3 protein, giving no DNA. The sample's table shows about 120,000 distinct CDR3 sequences. Looked up from germline, CDR1 is MNHNS and CDR2 is SASEGT. This CDR3 contains 15 residues. The receptor's source is a woman between 18 and 70 years old in good health. Sequencing was performed on blood T cells: a sorted CD56 or NKG2C T cell subset, CD4+ or CD8+ T cells, or bulk PBMC T cells (not recorded which). V gene TRBV6-1 combines with J gene TRBJ1-2; TCRdb picks TRBD1, but there is no DNA to check that call. The CDR3 here is CASSEETRAAYGYTF.